This record looks at one TCR beta chain sequence and its context. This clone has a single count. The antigen it binds to is not known. Per-base qualities were not stored, and no clone one base away is much larger. The method behind the library was the immunoSEQ multiplex PCR assay. TCRdb retrieved this table from immuneACCESS and kept in-frame rearrangements only. Not all clones are present; in checked studies, unresolved V genes account for under half, and no reason is known for the remainder. The sample data list 35,000 to 45,000 clones, and roughly nine tenths of these were observed just once. Clones ranked in the top ten supply less than 0.7% of the sample. For CDR1 and CDR2, the germline V gene lists SGHAT and FQNNGV. V loses 5 bases of germline sequence and J loses 3 bases, and the interval between the two ends is 11 bases. Inclusive of the bounding cysteine and phenylalanine, the CDR3 is 13 residues long. Only the CDR3 region is kept as DNA, spanning 39 bases read in frame from base 1.

The sample belongs to a study of T cell changes during pregnancy in multiple sclerosis (dated by TCRdb to about 2019). Describing the broader study: Changes in the T cell repertoire over the course of pregnancy were examined in this study in women with multiple sclerosis.

The sample was CD4+ T cells from peripheral blood mononuclear cells, taken in the first trimester of pregnancy. The chain is assembled from TRBV11-2 and TRBJ2-7, and TRBD1 may be the D gene, going by 5 matching bases. The sequence was collected from a female donor with multiple sclerosis, enrolled in a pregnancy study. The CDR3: CASSPRTNYEQYF. The nucleotide sequence reads as follows: TGTGCCAGCAGCCCTAGGACAAACTACGAGCAGTACTTC. Extended through the reference TRBV11-2 and TRBJ2-7 proteins, this CDR3 yields the full variable domain: EAGVAQSPRYKIIEKRQSVAFWCNPISGHATLYWYQQILGQGPKLLIQFQNNGVVDDSQLPKDRFSAERLKGVDSTLKIQPAKLEDSAVYLCASSPRTNYEQYFGPGTRLTVT.